These T cell receptor beta chains were read from a single sample in a study of T cells in Graves' hyperthyroidism and ophthalmopathy. TCRdb processed the multiplex PCR reads anew with MiXCR; each CDR3 protein has one entry. There are some 720,000 distinct CDR3 sequences in the sample; about a sixth occur only once, and approximately 8.4% lies in the top ten. The specimen sequenced was blood. The receptors derive from a man younger than 30 with Graves' hyperthyroidism. CDR3s include the opening cysteine and the closing phenylalanine or tryptophan. The order of the fields is clone size, J gene, D gene, V gene, CDR3 protein, CDR3 DNA. A D gene is named only where the DNA matches it firmly. The size field is filled for only some rows; it gives once, few, many or a size class.

size: few
J: TRBJ2-7
D: TRBD2
V: TRBV19
CDR3: CASSMGAGGPEEQYF
DNA: TGTGCCAGTAGTATGGGGGCGGGAGGACCCGAAGAGCAGTACTTC

size: NA
J: TRBJ2-2
D: NA
V: TRBV20-1
CDR3: CSARDLQGNTGELFF
DNA: TGCAGTGCTAGAGATCTTCAGGGGAACACCGGGGAGCTGTTTTTT

size: many
J: TRBJ2-5
D: NA
V: TRBV7-8
CDR3: CASSPGSRETQYF
DNA: TGTGCCAGCAGCCCCGGGAGCCGGGAGACCCAGTACTTC

size: NA
J: TRBJ2-7
D: TRBD1
V: TRBV20-1
CDR3: CSAIRGNSYEQYF
DNA: TGCAGTGCTATCAGGGGGAACTCCTACGAGCAGTACTTC

size: NA
J: TRBJ2-7
D: NA
V: TRBV24-1
CDR3: CATSDLKETLTYEQYF
DNA: TGTGCCACCAGTGATTTAAAAGAGACACTGACTTACGAGCAGTACTTC

size: few
J: TRBJ2-7
D: TRBD1
V: TRBV10-3
CDR3: CAMGSAQGKYEQYF
DNA: TGTGCCATGGGTTCGGCACAGGGGAAATACGAGCAGTACTTC

size: many
J: TRBJ2-3
D: TRBD2
V: TRBV12-3/TRBV12-4
CDR3: CASSLALAGGPTNTQYF
DNA: TGTGCCAGCAGTTTAGCGTTGGCGGGAGGCCCGACAAATACGCAGTATTTT

size: NA
J: TRBJ1-3
D: NA
V: TRBV28
CDR3: CASRFRGGEDTIYF
DNA: TGTGCCAGCAGGTTCCGCGGGGGAGAGGACACCATATATTTT

size: few
J: TRBJ2-1
D: TRBD2
V: TRBV28
CDR3: CASSSVLAGAWDEQFF
DNA: TGTGCCAGCAGTTCCGTACTAGCGGGGGCCTGGGATGAGCAGTTCTTC

size: NA
J: TRBJ2-3
D: TRBD2
V: TRBV4-1
CDR3: CASSQKLAGRTDTQYF
DNA: TGCGCCAGCAGCCAAAAACTAGCGGGCCGCACAGATACGCAGTATTTT

size: NA
J: TRBJ1-2
D: NA
V: TRBV15
CDR3: CATSRVGDWGYTF
DNA: TGTGCCACCAGCAGAGTCGGGGACTGGGGCTACACCTTC

size: NA
J: TRBJ1-2
D: TRBD1
V: TRBV7-9
CDR3: CASSGGTGGDGYTF
DNA: TGTGCCAGCAGCGGGGGGACAGGGGGAGACGGCTACACCTTC

size: NA
J: TRBJ2-2
D: TRBD1
V: TRBV5-1
CDR3: CASTYQGANTGELFF
DNA: TGCGCCAGCACCTATCAGGGGGCGAACACCGGGGAGCTGTTTTTT

size: NA
J: TRBJ1-2
D: NA
V: TRBV12-3/TRBV12-4
CDR3: CASSLREAHGYTF
DNA: TGTGCCAGCAGTTTGAGGGAAGCCCATGGCTACACCTTC

size: many
J: TRBJ2-3
D: NA
V: TRBV20-1
CDR3: CSAGLMETDTQYF
DNA: TGCAGTGCCGGACTAATGGAGACAGATACGCAGTATTTT

size: NA
J: TRBJ1-1
D: NA
V: TRBV2
CDR3: CASSWDPFNTEAFF
DNA: TGTGCCAGCAGTTGGGACCCCTTCAACACTGAAGCTTTCTTT

size: NA
J: TRBJ2-3
D: NA
V: TRBV5-1
CDR3: CASIGVGQDFTDTQYF
DNA: TGTGCCAGCATCGGAGTGGGACAAGACTTCACAGATACGCAGTATTTT

size: NA
J: TRBJ2-1
D: TRBD2
V: TRBV9
CDR3: CASSPPKTSAEQFF
DNA: TGTGCCAGCAGCCCCCCCAAGACTAGCGCCGAGCAGTTCTTC